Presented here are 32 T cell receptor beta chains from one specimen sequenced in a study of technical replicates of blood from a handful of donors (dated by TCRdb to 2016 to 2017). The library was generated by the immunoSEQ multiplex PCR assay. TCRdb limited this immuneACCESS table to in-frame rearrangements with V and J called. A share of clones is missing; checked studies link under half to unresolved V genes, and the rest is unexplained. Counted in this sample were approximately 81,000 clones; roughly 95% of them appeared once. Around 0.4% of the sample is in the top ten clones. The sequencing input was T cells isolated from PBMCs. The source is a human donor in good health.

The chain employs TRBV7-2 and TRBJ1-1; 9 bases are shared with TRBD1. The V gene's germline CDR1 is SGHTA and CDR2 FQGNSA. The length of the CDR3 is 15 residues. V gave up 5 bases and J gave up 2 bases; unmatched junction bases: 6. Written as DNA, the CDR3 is TGTGCCAGCAGCACCCAGACAGGGGGTAACACTGAAGCTTTCTTT. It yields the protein CASSTQTGGNTEAFF.

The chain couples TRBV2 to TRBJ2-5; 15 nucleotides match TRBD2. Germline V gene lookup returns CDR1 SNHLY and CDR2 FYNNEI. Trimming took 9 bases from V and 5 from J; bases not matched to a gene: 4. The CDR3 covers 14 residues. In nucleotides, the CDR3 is TGTGCCAGGGGACTAGCGGGAGGTCAGGAGACCCAGTACTTC. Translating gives CARGLAGGQETQYF.

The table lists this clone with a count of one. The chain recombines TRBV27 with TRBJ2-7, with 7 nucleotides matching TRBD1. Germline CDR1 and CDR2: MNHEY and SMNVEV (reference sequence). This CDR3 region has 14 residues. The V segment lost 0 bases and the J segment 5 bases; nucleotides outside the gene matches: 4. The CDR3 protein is CASSLSDRSDEQYF. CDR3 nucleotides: TGTGCCAGCAGTTTATCGGACAGGTCAGACGAGCAGTACTTC.

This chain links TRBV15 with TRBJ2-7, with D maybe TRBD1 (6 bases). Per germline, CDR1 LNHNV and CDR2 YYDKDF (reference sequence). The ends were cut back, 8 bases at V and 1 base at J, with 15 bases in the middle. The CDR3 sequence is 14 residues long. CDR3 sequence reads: CATATGPLSYEQYF. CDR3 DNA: TGTGCCACCGCAACAGGGCCACTTTCCTACGAGCAGTACTTC.

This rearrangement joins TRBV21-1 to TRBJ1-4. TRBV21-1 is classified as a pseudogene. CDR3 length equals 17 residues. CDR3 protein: CASSKNGAPEFNEKLFF. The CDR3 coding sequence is TGTGCCAGCAGCAAAAACGGAGCGCCCGAATTTAATGAAAAACTGTTTTTT.

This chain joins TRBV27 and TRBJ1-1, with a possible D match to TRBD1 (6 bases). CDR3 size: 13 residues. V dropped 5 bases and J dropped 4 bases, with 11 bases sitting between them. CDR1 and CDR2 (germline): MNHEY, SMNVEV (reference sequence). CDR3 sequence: CASSDQGGTEAFF. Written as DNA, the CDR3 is TGTGCCAGCAGTGATCAAGGGGGCACTGAAGCTTTCTTT.

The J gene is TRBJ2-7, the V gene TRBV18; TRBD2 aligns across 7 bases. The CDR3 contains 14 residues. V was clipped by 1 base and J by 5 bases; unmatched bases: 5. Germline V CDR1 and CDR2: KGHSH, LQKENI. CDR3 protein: CASSPLAGRDEQYF. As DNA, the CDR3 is TGTGCCAGCTCACCACTTGCAGGGAGGGACGAGCAGTACTTC.

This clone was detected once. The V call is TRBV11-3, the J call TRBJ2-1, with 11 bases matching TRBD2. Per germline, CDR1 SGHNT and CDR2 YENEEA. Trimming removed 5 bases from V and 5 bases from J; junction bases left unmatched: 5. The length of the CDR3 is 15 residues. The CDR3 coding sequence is TGTGCCAGCAGCAAACTAGCGGGAGACCACAATGAGCAGTTCTTC. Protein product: CASSKLAGDHNEQFF.

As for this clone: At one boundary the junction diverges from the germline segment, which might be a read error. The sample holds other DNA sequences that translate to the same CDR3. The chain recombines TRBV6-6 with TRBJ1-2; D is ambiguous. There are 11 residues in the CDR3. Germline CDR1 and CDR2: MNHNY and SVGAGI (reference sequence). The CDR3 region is CASSPNYGYTF. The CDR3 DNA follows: TGTGCCAGCAGCCCTAATTATGGCTACACCTTC.

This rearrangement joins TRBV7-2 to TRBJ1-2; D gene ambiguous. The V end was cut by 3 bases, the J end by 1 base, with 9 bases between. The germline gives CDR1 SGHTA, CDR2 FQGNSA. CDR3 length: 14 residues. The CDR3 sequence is CASSFNSGNYGYTF. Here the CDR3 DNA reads TGTGCCAGCAGCTTCAACTCCGGTAACTATGGCTACACCTTC.

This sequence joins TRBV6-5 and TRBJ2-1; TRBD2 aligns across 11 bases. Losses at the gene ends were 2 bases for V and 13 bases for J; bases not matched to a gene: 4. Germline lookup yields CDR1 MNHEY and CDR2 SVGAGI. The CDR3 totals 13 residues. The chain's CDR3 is CASSYILAGEQFF. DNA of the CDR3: TGTGCCAGCAGTTACATACTAGCGGGAGAACAGTTCTTC.

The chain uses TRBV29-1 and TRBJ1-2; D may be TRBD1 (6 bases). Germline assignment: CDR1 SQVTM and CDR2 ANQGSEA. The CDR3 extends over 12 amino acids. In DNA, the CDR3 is TGCGGTATGGCAGGGGCTAACTATGGCTACACCTTC. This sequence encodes CGMAGANYGYTF.

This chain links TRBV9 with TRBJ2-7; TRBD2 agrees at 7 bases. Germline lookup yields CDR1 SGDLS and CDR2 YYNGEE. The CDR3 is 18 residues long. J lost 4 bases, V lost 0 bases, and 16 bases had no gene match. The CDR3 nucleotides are TGTGCCAGCAGCGTAGCTAAGGGAGGGCCAACGTCCCCTTACGAGCAGTACTTC. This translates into CASSVAKGGPTSPYEQYF.

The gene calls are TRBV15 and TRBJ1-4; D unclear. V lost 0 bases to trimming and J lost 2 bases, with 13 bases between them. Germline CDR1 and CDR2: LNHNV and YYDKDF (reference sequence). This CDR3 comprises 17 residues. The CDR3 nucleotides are TGTGCCACCAGCAGAGATCTGGGAGGATCGACTAATGAAAAACTGTTTTTT. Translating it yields CATSRDLGGSTNEKLFF.

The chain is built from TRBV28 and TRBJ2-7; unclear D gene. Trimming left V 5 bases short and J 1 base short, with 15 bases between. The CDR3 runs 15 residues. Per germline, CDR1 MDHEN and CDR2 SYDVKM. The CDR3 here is CASSLRQVWSYEQYF. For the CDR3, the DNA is TGTGCCAGCAGTCTCCGGCAGGTGTGGTCCTACGAGCAGTACTTC.

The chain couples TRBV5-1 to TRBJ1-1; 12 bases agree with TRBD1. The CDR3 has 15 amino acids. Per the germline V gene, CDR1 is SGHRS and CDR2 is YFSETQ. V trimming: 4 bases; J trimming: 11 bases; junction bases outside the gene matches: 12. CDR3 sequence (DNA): TGCGCCAGCAGCGCCGACGGGACAGGGGGCTTAAGGGCTTTCTTT. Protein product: CASSADGTGGLRAFF.

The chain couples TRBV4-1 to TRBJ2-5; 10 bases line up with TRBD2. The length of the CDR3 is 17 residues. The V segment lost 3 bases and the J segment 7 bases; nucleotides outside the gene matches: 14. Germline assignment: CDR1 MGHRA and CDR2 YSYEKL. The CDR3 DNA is TGCGCCAGCAGCCACCGAGGAGCGGGAGGGCTGAATGGGACCCAGTACTTC. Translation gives CASSHRGAGGLNGTQYF.

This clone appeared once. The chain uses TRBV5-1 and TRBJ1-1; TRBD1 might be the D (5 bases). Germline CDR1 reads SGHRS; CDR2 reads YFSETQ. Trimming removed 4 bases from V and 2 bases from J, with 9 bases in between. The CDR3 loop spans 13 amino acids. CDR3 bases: TGCGCCAGCAGCACGACAGTCAACACTGAAGCTTTCTTT. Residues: CASSTTVNTEAFF.

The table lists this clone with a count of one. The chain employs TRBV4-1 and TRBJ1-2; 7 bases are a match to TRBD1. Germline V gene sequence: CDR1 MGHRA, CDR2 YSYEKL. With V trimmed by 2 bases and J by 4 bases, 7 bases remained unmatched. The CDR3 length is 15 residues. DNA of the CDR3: TGCGCCAGCAGCCAACCACCGACAGGGTCCTATGGCTACACCTTC. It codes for CASSQPPTGSYGYTF.

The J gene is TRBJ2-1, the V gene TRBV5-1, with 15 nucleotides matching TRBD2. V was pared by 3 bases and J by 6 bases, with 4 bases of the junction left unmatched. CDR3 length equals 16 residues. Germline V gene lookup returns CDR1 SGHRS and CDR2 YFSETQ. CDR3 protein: CASSWTSGRATNEQFF. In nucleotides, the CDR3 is TGCGCCAGCAGCTGGACTAGCGGGAGGGCAACCAATGAGCAGTTCTTC.

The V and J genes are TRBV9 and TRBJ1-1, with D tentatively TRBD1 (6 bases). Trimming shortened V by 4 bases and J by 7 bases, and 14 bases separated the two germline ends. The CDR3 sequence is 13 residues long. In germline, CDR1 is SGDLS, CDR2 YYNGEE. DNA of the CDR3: TGTGCCAGCAGCCTGCAGGGGCTTGGTGAAGCTTTCTTT. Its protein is CASSLQGLGEAFF.

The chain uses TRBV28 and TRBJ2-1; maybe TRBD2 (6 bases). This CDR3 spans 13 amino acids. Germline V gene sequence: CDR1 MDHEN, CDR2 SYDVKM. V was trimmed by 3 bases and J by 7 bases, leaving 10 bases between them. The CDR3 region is CASSFYGGNEQFF. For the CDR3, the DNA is TGTGCCAGCAGTTTTTATGGGGGGAATGAGCAGTTCTTC.

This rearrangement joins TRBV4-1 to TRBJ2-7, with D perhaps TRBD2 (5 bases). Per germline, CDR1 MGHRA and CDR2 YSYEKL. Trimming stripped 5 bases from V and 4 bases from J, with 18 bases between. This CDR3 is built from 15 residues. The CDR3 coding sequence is TGCGCCAGCAGCGCCAGAGGGCCTCTACCTTACGAGCAGTACTTC. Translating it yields CASSARGPLPYEQYF.

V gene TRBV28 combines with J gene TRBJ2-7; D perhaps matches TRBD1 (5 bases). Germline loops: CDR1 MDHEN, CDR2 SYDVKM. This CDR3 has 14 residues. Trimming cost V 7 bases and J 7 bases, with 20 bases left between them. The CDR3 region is CASNTPGRAREQYF. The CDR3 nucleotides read TGTGCCAGCAACACCCCAGGCAGGGCCCGAGAGCAGTACTTC.

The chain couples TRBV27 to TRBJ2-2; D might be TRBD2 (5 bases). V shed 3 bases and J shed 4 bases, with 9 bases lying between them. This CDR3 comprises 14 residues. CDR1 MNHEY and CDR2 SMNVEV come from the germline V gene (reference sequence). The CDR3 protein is CASSFFRGTGELFF. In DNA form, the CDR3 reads TGTGCCAGCAGTTTTTTTCGGGGCACCGGGGAGCTGTTTTTT.

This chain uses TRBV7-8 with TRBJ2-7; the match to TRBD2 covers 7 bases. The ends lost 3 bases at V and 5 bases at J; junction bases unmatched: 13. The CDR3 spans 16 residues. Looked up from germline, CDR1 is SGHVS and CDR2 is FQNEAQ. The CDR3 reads CASSFLVGGPTHEQYF. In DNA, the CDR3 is TGTGCCAGCAGCTTTCTTGTGGGAGGGCCTACCCACGAGCAGTACTTC.

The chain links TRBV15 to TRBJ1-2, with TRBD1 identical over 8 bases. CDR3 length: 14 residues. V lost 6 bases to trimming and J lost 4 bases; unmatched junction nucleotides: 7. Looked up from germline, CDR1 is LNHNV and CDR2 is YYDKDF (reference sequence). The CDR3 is CATSRTGFSYGYTF. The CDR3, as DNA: TGTGCCACCAGTCGGACAGGGTTTAGCTATGGCTACACCTTC.

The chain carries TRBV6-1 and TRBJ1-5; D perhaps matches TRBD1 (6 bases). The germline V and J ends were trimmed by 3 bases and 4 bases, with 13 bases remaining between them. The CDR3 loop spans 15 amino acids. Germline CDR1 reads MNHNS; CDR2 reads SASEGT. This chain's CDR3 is CASSDGRGQNQPQHF. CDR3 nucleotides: TGTGCCAGCAGTGACGGCAGGGGCCAGAATCAGCCCCAGCATTTT.

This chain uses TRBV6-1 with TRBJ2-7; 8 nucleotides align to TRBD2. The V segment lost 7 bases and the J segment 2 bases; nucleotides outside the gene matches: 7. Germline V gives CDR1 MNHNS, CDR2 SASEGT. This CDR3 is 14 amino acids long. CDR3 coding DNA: TGTGCCAGCAAACCAGCGGGAGCCGCCTACGAGCAGTACTTC. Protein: CASKPAGAAYEQYF.

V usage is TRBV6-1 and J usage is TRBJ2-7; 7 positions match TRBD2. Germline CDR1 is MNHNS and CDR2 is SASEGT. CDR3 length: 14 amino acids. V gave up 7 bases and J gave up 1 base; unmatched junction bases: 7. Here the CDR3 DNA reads TGTGCCAGCACCGTGGGGGGGATTTCCTACGAGCAGTACTTC. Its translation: CASTVGGISYEQYF.

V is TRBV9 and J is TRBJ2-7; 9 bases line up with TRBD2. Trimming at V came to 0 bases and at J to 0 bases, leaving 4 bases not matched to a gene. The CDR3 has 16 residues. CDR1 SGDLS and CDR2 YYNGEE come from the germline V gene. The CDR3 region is CASSVESAGGSYEQYF. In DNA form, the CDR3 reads TGTGCCAGCAGCGTAGAATCAGCGGGGGGCTCCTACGAGCAGTACTTC.

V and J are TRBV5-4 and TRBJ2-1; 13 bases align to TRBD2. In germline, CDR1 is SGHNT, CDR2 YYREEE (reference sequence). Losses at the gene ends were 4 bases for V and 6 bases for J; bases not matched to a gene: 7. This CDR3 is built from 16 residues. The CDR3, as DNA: TGTGCCAGCAGCCCGCCGCGACTAGCGGGAGGCAATGAGCAGTTCTTC. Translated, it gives CASSPPRLAGGNEQFF.